The 27 T cell receptor beta chains in this list originate from one sample, sequenced in a study of shared clonotypes between healthy human individuals (dated by TCRdb to 2020 to 2022). Library prep was done by the immunoSEQ multiplex PCR assay. Held by TCRdb, this immuneACCESS table contains in-frame sequences only and omits some clones. Under half of the omission traces to an unresolved V gene where checked; the cause of the rest is unknown. The sample includes more than 2,000,000 clones, with approximately 90% observed a single time. The ten top clones hold 0.13% to 0.15% of the sample. What was sequenced was naive CD4+ T cells sorted from blood. This sample's cell subset or site label indicates: CD45RA+ positively selected. The receptors originated from a man between 18 and 29 years old in good health.

The chain combines TRBV7-8 with TRBJ2-7; the match to TRBD1 covers 10 bases. V shed 5 bases, J shed 6 bases, and the junction held 16 bases outside the gene matches. The CDR3 has 17 residues. Germline V gives CDR1 SGHVS, CDR2 FQNEAQ. The CDR3 is CASSQASGRQGASEQYF. The CDR3, as DNA: TGTGCCAGCAGCCAAGCTTCGGGGAGACAGGGGGCTAGCGAGCAGTACTTC.

A note on this clone: The sample carries other DNA sequences with the same CDR3. V usage is TRBV6-5 and J usage is TRBJ1-3; D gene unclear. The length of the CDR3 is 14 residues. V was pared by 3 bases and J by 0 bases, with 6 bases between. Germline V CDR1 and CDR2: MNHEY, SVGAGI. In DNA, the CDR3 is TGTGCCAGCAGTTATCAGGCCTCTGGAAACACCATATATTTT. Its protein product is CASSYQASGNTIYF.

A single count supports this clone. The CDR3 is CATSRVGPPGDEQYF. CDR3 DNA: TGTGCCACCAGCAGAGTTGGGCCGCCGGGCGACGAGCAGTACTTC. The chain has TRBV15 and TRBJ2-7, with D hard to call. CDR1 and CDR2 (germline): LNHNV, YYDKDF (reference sequence). V lost 1 base to trimming and J lost 5 bases, with 15 bases between them. The CDR3 sequence is 15 residues long.

The V and J genes are TRBV19 and TRBJ1-6; D not resolved. The V end was cut by 7 bases, the J end by 1 base, with 11 bases between. The CDR3 has 15 amino acids. The germline V gene encodes CDR1 LNHDA and CDR2 SQIVND (reference sequence). DNA for the CDR3: TGTGCCAGTAACGGAGCCGGATCCTATAATTCACCCCTCCACTTT. This encodes CASNGAGSYNSPLHF.

The chain has TRBV6-5 and TRBJ2-1; D is perhaps TRBD2 (6 bases). The V gene lost 6 bases and the J gene lost 9 bases, with 18 bases spanning the gap. This CDR3 contains 14 residues. Germline CDR1 MNHEY, CDR2 SVGAGI. The CDR3 nucleotides are TGTGCCAGCAGATTCCGGGACGTGGGGGGTGAGCAGTTCTTC. Translation: CASRFRDVGGEQFF.

The rearrangement joins TRBV19 to TRBJ1-1; D gene uncertain. CDR1 and CDR2 from the germline V gene are LNHDA and SQIVND (reference sequence). V dropped 3 bases and J dropped 4 bases, with 6 bases sitting between them. The CDR3 has 12 residues. The CDR3 here is CASSIWPTEAFF. The CDR3 DNA sequence: TGTGCCAGTAGTATTTGGCCCACTGAAGCTTTCTTT.

The J gene is TRBJ2-1, the V gene TRBV7-9; TRBD2 matches 13 bases. V lost 5 bases, J lost 8 bases, and 3 bases stayed unmatched. Germline V gene lookup returns CDR1 SEHNR and CDR2 FQNEAQ (reference sequence). This CDR3 has 14 amino acids. CDR3 nucleotide sequence: TGTGCCAGCAGCCGGACTAGCGGGGGCTATGAGCAGTTCTTC. Protein sequence: CASSRTSGGYEQFF.

V and J are TRBV19 and TRBJ2-2; 8 bases fit TRBD2. The V gene's germline CDR1 is LNHDA and CDR2 SQIVND (reference sequence). V lost 1 base, J lost 6 bases, and 1 base stayed unmatched. This CDR3 has 14 residues. Written as DNA, the CDR3 is TGTGCCAGTAGTATAGGGACTAGCTCCGGGGAGCTGTTTTTT. Protein sequence: CASSIGTSSGELFF.

The chain employs TRBV7-8 and TRBJ1-6; no definite D call. Germline CDR1 and CDR2: SGHVS and FQNEAQ. The CDR3 is 14 amino acids. The V end lost 4 bases, the J end lost 7 bases, and 11 bases lay between the germline ends. The CDR3 sequence is CASSWKEVNSPLHF. The CDR3 DNA follows: TGTGCCAGCAGCTGGAAAGAAGTGAATTCACCCCTCCACTTT.

The V and J genes are TRBV7-2 and TRBJ2-7, with TRBD2 identical over 9 bases. Trimming cost V 0 bases and J 3 bases; bases outside gene matches: 6. The V gene's germline CDR1 is SGHTA and CDR2 FQGNSA. CDR3 length equals 16 residues. CDR3 in DNA: TGTGCCAGCAGCTTAGCCTCTGCGGGAGGGGGCTACGAGCAGTACTTC. Protein: CASSLASAGGGYEQYF.

The rearrangement links TRBV6-5 to TRBJ1-1; the D gene is possibly TRBD1 (6 bases). CDR1 MNHEY and CDR2 SVGAGI come from the germline V gene. The CDR3 is 15 residues long. The V gene lost 2 bases and the J gene lost 5 bases, with 15 bases spanning the gap. The CDR3 spells CASSYVPGAGTEAFF. CDR3 sequence (DNA): TGTGCCAGCAGTTACGTCCCGGGGGCCGGGACTGAAGCTTTCTTT.

The chain links TRBV2 to TRBJ1-6; a possible D gene is TRBD1 (6 bases). V was pared by 3 bases and J by 4 bases, with 10 bases between. CDR3 length equals 15 residues. The germline V gene encodes CDR1 SNHLY and CDR2 FYNNEI. In DNA, the CDR3 is TGTGCCAGCAGTGAGCGAGGGGGGTATAATTCACCCCTCCACTTT. Its protein is CASSERGGYNSPLHF.

The CDR3: CAISEALRGGGPYEQYF. CDR3 coding DNA: TGTGCCATCAGTGAGGCCCTAAGAGGGGGGGGGCCCTACGAGCAGTACTTC. The V gene is TRBV10-3, the J gene TRBJ2-7, with a possible D match to TRBD2 (7 bases). The CDR3 contains 17 residues. Germline V gene lookup returns CDR1 ENHRY and CDR2 SYGVKD. V lost 2 bases and J 2 bases, leaving 19 bases between the germline ends.

Regarding this clone: Relative to the germline gene, one junction end is altered; a read error may explain this. The V and J genes are TRBV5-4 and TRBJ1-6; D remains unclear. Germline CDR1 and CDR2: SGHNT and YYREEE (reference sequence). CDR3 length: 15 amino acids. The CDR3 loop reads CASSLEADHNSPFHF. In nucleotides, the CDR3 is TGTGCCAGCAGCTTGGAGGCAGATCATAATTCACCCTTCCACTTT.

This CDR3 is CASSLRLNNEQFF. The DNA of the CDR3 is TGCGCCAGCAGCCTTCGACTAAACAATGAGCAGTTCTTC. The rearrangement uses TRBV5-1 and TRBJ2-1; D might be TRBD2 (5 bases). Trimming removed 4 bases at V and 5 bases at J, with 10 bases between. CDR1 is SGHRS, CDR2 YFSETQ, per germline. This CDR3 has 13 residues.

The rearrangement joins TRBV10-3 to TRBJ1-1; no clear D gene. Between the trimmed V and J ends, which lost 2 bases and 2 bases, there was a span of 6 bases. The CDR3 length is 13 residues. Germline V CDR1 and CDR2: ENHRY, SYGVKD. Here the CDR3 DNA reads TGTGCCATCAGTGAGAACCCTAACACTGAAGCTTTCTTT. This codes for CAISENPNTEAFF.

The chain combines TRBV9 with TRBJ1-2; D uncertain. Per the germline V gene, CDR1 is SGDLS and CDR2 is YYNGEE. V was pared by 4 bases and J by 0 bases, with 10 bases between. This CDR3 spans 14 amino acids. The CDR3 spells CASSPARANYGYTF. CDR3 DNA sequence: TGTGCCAGCAGCCCGGCGAGGGCTAACTATGGCTACACCTTC.

The chain employs TRBV4-1 and TRBJ1-2; tentatively, D is TRBD1 (5 bases). Germline V gene lookup returns CDR1 MGHRA and CDR2 YSYEKL. Trimming removed 1 base at V and 10 bases at J, with 13 bases between. The CDR3 sequence is 13 residues long. The CDR3 spells CASSQGWGWDYTF. The CDR3 DNA is TGCGCCAGCAGCCAAGGTTGGGGGTGGGACTACACCTTC.

Points on this clone: Other DNA sequences from this sample encode an identical CDR3 as well. The genes are TRBV11-2 and TRBJ2-7, with D unresolved. This CDR3 has 11 residues. Trimming cost V 4 bases and J 3 bases, with 4 bases left between them. Per germline, CDR1 SGHAT and CDR2 FQNNGV. The chain's CDR3 is CASSSFYEQYF. For the CDR3, the DNA is TGTGCCAGCAGCTCATTCTACGAGCAGTACTTC.

The chain carries TRBV5-4 and TRBJ1-2; D gene unclear. Trimming took 2 bases from V and 0 from J, leaving 11 bases between them. The CDR3 length is 15 residues. The germline CDR1 and CDR2 sequences are SGHNT and YYREEE (reference sequence). This chain's CDR3 is CASSLSGDANYGYTF. CDR3 DNA sequence: TGTGCCAGCAGCTTATCCGGGGATGCTAACTATGGCTACACCTTC.

The chain combines TRBV10-1 with TRBJ2-5, with 8 bases that match TRBD2. V lost 6 bases to trimming and J lost 4 bases; unmatched junction nucleotides: 13. This CDR3 has 16 residues. Germline V CDR1 and CDR2: WNHNN, SYGVQD (reference sequence). The CDR3 DNA follows: TGCGCCAGCAGCCCTAATCGGGGGGGCTCCGGAGAGACCCAGTACTTC. Its protein product is CASSPNRGGSGETQYF.

Here the CDR3 reads CASSLRASNTGELFF. CDR3 DNA sequence: TGTGCCAGCAGCTTGAGAGCTTCGAACACCGGGGAGCTGTTTTTT. The J gene is TRBJ2-2, the V gene TRBV5-5, with D unclear. Trimming removed 1 base from V and 0 bases from J, with 7 bases in between. CDR1 is SGHKS and CDR2 is YYEKEE in the germline V gene (reference sequence). The CDR3 has 15 residues.

The genes are TRBV18 and TRBJ2-7; 7 bases match TRBD2. The length of the CDR3 is 17 residues. In germline, CDR1 is KGHSH, CDR2 LQKENI. Unmatched junction bases numbered 13, after V lost 1 base and J lost 4 bases. CDR3 region: CASSPRSAGALDYEQYF. The CDR3 DNA sequence: TGTGCCAGCTCACCACGAAGCGCGGGAGCGTTGGATTACGAGCAGTACTTC.

This chain joins TRBV11-2 and TRBJ2-3; perhaps TRBD2 as D (5 bases). V gave up 5 bases and J gave up 0 bases, with 9 bases separating them. The CDR3 extends over 14 amino acids. Germline V lookup: CDR1 SGHAT, CDR2 FQNNGV. As DNA, the CDR3 is TGTGCCAGCAGCATAAGGACTAGCACAGATACGCAGTATTTT. Its translation is CASSIRTSTDTQYF.

The V and J genes are TRBV27 and TRBJ2-7; 7 nucleotides line up with TRBD1. CDR1 MNHEY and CDR2 SMNVEV come from the germline V gene (reference sequence). CDR3 length: 15 residues. J was trimmed by 7 bases and V by 4 bases; bases with no gene match: 13. CDR3 coding DNA: TGTGCCAGCAGTTCTCGCCCGACAGGGCGTAGGGAGCAGTACTTC. It yields the protein CASSSRPTGRREQYF.

This clone was detected a few times. The chain recombines TRBV2 with TRBJ1-1; maybe TRBD1 (5 bases). The V end lost 4 bases, the J end lost 2 bases, and 11 bases lay between the germline ends. This CDR3 contains 14 residues. Germline lookup yields CDR1 SNHLY and CDR2 FYNNEI. The CDR3 DNA reads TGTGCCAGCAGTGTGCAGGGAGCAAACACTGAAGCTTTCTTT. This gives the protein CASSVQGANTEAFF.

The J gene is TRBJ2-3, the V gene TRBV28; 8 nucleotides match TRBD2. V lost 4 bases to trimming and J lost 7 bases; unmatched junction nucleotides: 7. The germline V gene encodes CDR1 MDHEN and CDR2 SYDVKM. The CDR3 is 14 amino acids. Here the CDR3 DNA reads TGTGCCAGCAGTTCCGGGACTAGTCTGTATACGCAGTATTTT. It yields the protein CASSSGTSLYTQYF.